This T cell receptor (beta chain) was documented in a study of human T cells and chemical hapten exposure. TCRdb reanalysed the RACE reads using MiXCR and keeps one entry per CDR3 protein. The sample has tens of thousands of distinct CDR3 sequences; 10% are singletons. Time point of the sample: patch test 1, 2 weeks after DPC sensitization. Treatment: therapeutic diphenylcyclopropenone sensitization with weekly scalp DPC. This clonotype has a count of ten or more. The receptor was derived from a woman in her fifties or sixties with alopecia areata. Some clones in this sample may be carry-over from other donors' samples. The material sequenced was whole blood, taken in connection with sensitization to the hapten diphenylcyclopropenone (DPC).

The CDR3, as DNA: TGTGCCAGCAGTTTTGTCGCCTTGACTGGGGATGAGCAGTTCTTC. The encoded protein is CASSFVALTGDEQFF. The J gene is TRBJ2-1, the V gene TRBV2; no clear D gene. Trimming pared 5 bases from V and 8 bases from J, leaving 19 bases between. Germline V CDR1 and CDR2: SNHLY, FYNNEI. This CDR3 is built from 15 residues.